The present T cell receptor beta chain was sequenced within a study of blood T cell repertoires in COVID-19. Looking at the study overall: Sample material is recorded as cDNA or gDNA derived from T cells, B-cell-depleted T cells, or PBMCs.

In the original analysis: Amplification with reference gene primers provided the estimates of nucleated cell counts. The data were produced by immunoSEQ multiplex PCR, yet TCRdb's version contains in-frame clones alone and is incomplete. The V and J calls and clone size come from that table; D and trimming were worked out from the DNA. The table shows 240,000 or so clones, with roughly 88% occurring only once. CDR3 size: 15 residues. Germline lookup yields CDR1 SGHTA and CDR2 FQGTGA. V dropped 5 bases and J dropped 0; count of bases not matched to a gene: 5. The sample was peripheral blood. The rearrangement links TRBV7-3 to TRBJ2-3, with 7 bases that match TRBD1. The origin of this receptor is a woman aged 25 to 39 with acute or convalescent COVID-19. The CDR3 DNA reads TGTGCCAGCAGCCCGGGACAGACTAGCACAGATACGCAGTATTTT. It translates to CASSPGQTSTDTQYF.